This TCR beta chain comes out of a study of T cells in Graves' hyperthyroidism and ophthalmopathy. The V gene's germline CDR1 is SGHRS and CDR2 YFSETQ. V lost 4 bases, J lost 11 bases, and 22 bases lay in between. This CDR3 region has 16 residues. General study points: Blood samples included most of the expanded thyroid clonotypes exceeding 0.001.

Amplified TCR beta CDR3 regions came from RNA transcripts. An initial round of RT-PCR targeting the TCR CDR3 relied on the HTBI primer set. TCRdb fed the multiplex PCR reads into MiXCR, producing one record per CDR3 protein. The sample holds a few hundred thousand distinct CDR3 sequences; about a fifth are singletons and the top ten take about 3.7%. Orbital computed tomography and thyroid ultrasound, together with serum TRAb and thyroxine and clinical symptoms, were used for diagnoses. This clonotype was counted a few times. Its antigen remains unidentified. This sequence joins TRBV5-1 and TRBJ1-6; tentative D call: TRBD1 (5 bases). The source material was blood. The clonotype was recovered from a woman under 30 with Graves' hyperthyroidism. CDR3 loop: CASSRLGGVGKPPLHF. CDR3 DNA sequence: TGCGCCAGCAGCCGACTTGGGGGAGTGGGGAAACCACCCCTCCACTTT. Supplemented by reference TRBV5-1 and TRBJ1-6, the full variable domain reads KAGVTQTPRYLIKTRGQQVTLSCSPISGHRSVSWYQQTPGQGLQFLFEYFSETQRNKGNFPGRFSGRQFSNSRSEMNVSTLELGDSALYLCASSRLGGVGKPPLHFGNGTRLTVT.